This note documents a single TCR beta chain sequence. Antigen: not known. TCRdb re-called the reads through MiXCR, storing one row per CDR3 protein. The table shows about 740,000 distinct CDR3 sequences, with less than 40% occurring only once. The data were taken from a study of T cell repertoires in cytomegalovirus infection. Across the study: It was the public TCR beta signatures that indicated both CMV infection and matching HLA type.

Trimming stripped 5 bases from V and 0 bases from J, with 8 bases between. Germline loops: CDR1 MNHEY, CDR2 SMNVEV (reference sequence). The CDR3 runs 14 residues. Study-wide points: What dominated the ex vivo response were HLA-C-restricted CMV-specific TCR beta clonotypes. Cumulative public TCR beta family frequency identified CMV carriers with the relevant HLA.

What was sequenced was PBMCs. V is TRBV27 and J is TRBJ1-3; D uncertain. This sequence was found in a human donor in good health (CMV status not recorded). Some clones in this sample may be carry-over from other donors' samples. CDR3 protein: CASSPHSSGNTIYF. As DNA, the CDR3 is TGTGCCAGCAGTCCCCATTCCTCTGGAAACACCATATATTTT.